This record looks at one TCR beta chain sequence and its context. Between the trimmed V and J ends, which lost 1 base and 2 bases, there was a span of 9 bases. CDR3 length: 14 amino acids. Per germline, CDR1 SEHNR and CDR2 FQNEAQ (reference sequence). This entry belongs to a study of blood T cell repertoires in COVID-19. Study context: The cDNA or gDNA used as material had been derived from T cells, B-cell-depleted T cells, or PBMCs.

How the authors handled the data: Reference gene primer amplification gave nucleated cell count estimates. Sequencing was performed with immunoSEQ multiplex PCR; in TCRdb, only in-frame clones are kept and a portion is missing. The D gene and trimming were derived from the DNA, and the V and J assignments and clone size from that table. The data contain under 250,000 clones, approximately 84% of them seen just once; the ten biggest clones take up 4% to 5.5%. Sequencing was carried out using peripheral blood. The chain employs TRBV7-9 and TRBJ2-7; D is possibly TRBD2 (5 bases). This TCR was recovered from a man aged 50-60 years with active or convalescent COVID-19. The CDR3, as DNA: TGTGCCAGCAGCTTAGAATCCGGGGCCTACGAGCAGTACTTC. Encoded protein: CASSLESGAYEQYF.